This T cell receptor beta chain was identified during a study of cytomegalovirus exposure and HLA in healthy donors. As for this clone: Antigen: not known.

Study-level findings and limits: In terms of immune exposure information, only CMV serostatus was available. A classifier reportedly called cytomegalovirus status with high sensitivity and specificity. Cytomegalovirus association was assigned to approximately 180 TCR beta chains.

In the PCR, 60 Vbeta and 13 Jbeta primers were used. Generated by immunoSEQ multiplex PCR, the TCRdb table keeps only in-frame clones and is missing some. The sample records 130,000 or so clones, 88% being singletons. The clonotype comes from a woman aged 40 to 50 in good health and CMV-seronegative. The sequenced material came from PBMCs.

The CDR3 nucleotides read TGTGCCAGCAGCTTAAGCCAGGTCCGTCACACAGATACGCAGTATTTT. Protein sequence: CASSLSQVRHTDTQYF. This chain joins TRBV7-9 and TRBJ2-3; no firm D call. This CDR3 has 16 amino acids. Germline CDR1 SEHNR, CDR2 FQNEAQ (reference sequence). Trimming removed 2 bases from V and 2 bases from J, with 14 bases in between. Variable domain in full (rest from reference TRBV7-9 and TRBJ2-3): DTGVSQNPRHKITKRGQNVTFRCDPISEHNRLYWYRQTLGQGPEFLTYFQNEAQLEKSRLLSDRFSAERPKGSFSTLEIQRTEQGDSAMYLCASSLSQVRHTDTQYFGPGTRLTVL.